Listed here are 18 T cell receptor beta chains from one sample, sequenced in a study of blood T cell repertoires in COVID-19 (dated by TCRdb to the early 2020s). Receptor amplification or capture employed the immunoSEQ multiplex PCR assay. TCRdb provides this immuneACCESS table in a form limited to in-frame rearrangements. Some clones are lacking; in checked studies, under half of them reflect an unresolved V gene, and why the rest are absent is not known. This sample has 180,000 or so clones in its table, and about four fifths of those were observed once. In total, the top ten clones hold more than 9.5% of the sample. Material: peripheral blood. These receptors came from a woman in her thirties or forties with COVID-19, enrolled during active disease.

In DNA form, the CDR3 reads TGTGCCATCAGTGAAAATAGAGGTGGATTCTATGGCTACACCTTC. This gives the protein CAISENRGGFYGYTF. The chain combines TRBV10-3 with TRBJ1-2; D ambiguous. The CDR3 is 15 amino acids. V was shortened by 3 bases and J by 4 bases, with 15 bases between the two germline ends. Looked up from germline, CDR1 is ENHRY and CDR2 is SYGVKD.

The chain recombines TRBV15 with TRBJ2-7; the match to TRBD1 covers 8 bases. The V gene's germline CDR1 is LNHNV and CDR2 YYDKDF (reference sequence). V dropped 0 bases and J dropped 3; count of bases not matched to a gene: 13. The CDR3 runs to 18 residues. CDR3 bases: TGTGCCACCAGCAGAGATGCCGGTCAGGGACAGGAGCTCTACGAGCAGTACTTC. Protein product: CATSRDAGQGQELYEQYF.

This clone occurred once. V is TRBV6-5 and J is TRBJ1-2; D gene ambiguous. The ends were cut back, 6 bases at V and 0 bases at J, with 8 bases in the middle. The CDR3 sequence is 13 residues long. Per the germline V gene, CDR1 is MNHEY and CDR2 is SVGAGI. CDR3 DNA sequence: TGTGCCAGCAGCAGGAATTCTAACTATGGCTACACCTTC. Protein product: CASSRNSNYGYTF.

The table lists this clone with a few counts. The CDR3: CASARGFQETQYF. The CDR3 DNA reads TGTGCCAGCGCACGAGGTTTCCAAGAGACCCAGTACTTC. V is TRBV7-2 and J is TRBJ2-5, with D unresolved. The CDR3 is 13 amino acids. The V gene lost 8 bases and the J gene lost 1 base, with 11 bases spanning the gap. Per the germline V gene, CDR1 is SGHTA and CDR2 is FQGNSA.

The chain couples TRBV7-2 to TRBJ2-7, with 10 bases that match TRBD2. V lost 2 bases and J lost 5; bases outside the gene matches: 15. Germline V gives CDR1 SGHTA, CDR2 FQGNSA. The CDR3 is made up of 18 amino acids. The CDR3 is CASSLPGLSGRARNEQYF. As DNA, the CDR3 is TGTGCCAGCAGCTTACCCGGACTAAGCGGGAGGGCTAGGAACGAGCAGTACTTC.

In DNA, the CDR3 is TGTGCCTGGACCCGGTGGGATACGCAGTATTTT. As protein: CAWTRWDTQYF. The chain carries TRBV30 and TRBJ2-3; D not certain. The CDR3 loop spans 11 amino acids. Looked up from germline, CDR1 is GTSNPN and CDR2 is SVGIG (reference sequence). V shed 4 bases and J shed 6 bases, with 8 bases lying between them.

About this clone itself: Other DNA sequences from this sample encode an identical CDR3 as well. The chain joins TRBV9 to TRBJ1-2; perhaps TRBD1 as D (5 bases). The length of the CDR3 is 11 residues. Germline CDR1 is SGDLS and CDR2 is YYNGEE. V shed 4 bases and J shed 6 bases, with 7 bases lying between them. This chain's CDR3 is CASSKGDGYTF. In DNA form, the CDR3 reads TGTGCCAGCAGCAAAGGGGATGGCTACACCTTC.

This clone has a single count. The chain employs TRBV2 and TRBJ1-6, with a possible D match to TRBD1 (5 bases). CDR1 is SNHLY, CDR2 FYNNEI, per germline. V dropped 9 bases and J dropped 4 bases, with 7 bases sitting between them. The CDR3 is 12 amino acids. Here the CDR3 DNA reads TGTGCCAGTCGACAGTATAATTCACCCCTCCACTTT. It is translated as CASRQYNSPLHF.

The DNA of the CDR3 is TGTGCCAGCAGTACTTTACGGGGAGGTCATATCGAGCAGTACTTC. It translates to CASSTLRGGHIEQYF. The chain is built from TRBV28 and TRBJ2-7, with D possibly being TRBD2 (6 bases). Per the germline V gene, CDR1 is MDHEN and CDR2 is SYDVKM. Trimming left V 5 bases short and J 6 bases short, with 20 bases between. The CDR3 loop spans 15 amino acids.

Worth noting for this clone: The sample holds other DNA sequences that translate to the same CDR3. This CDR3 is CASSLAGAGNTIYF. The CDR3 DNA follows: TGCGCCAGCAGCTTGGCAGGGGCCGGAAACACCATATATTTT. The rearrangement joins TRBV5-1 to TRBJ1-3, with a weak D call TRBD1 (6 bases). Germline CDR1 SGHRS, CDR2 YFSETQ. V was cut by 0 bases and J by 4 bases, with 8 bases left in between. The CDR3 runs to 14 residues.

A few counts support this clone. The genes are TRBV18 and TRBJ1-1; no firm D call. CDR3 length: 15 residues. V was shortened by 2 bases and J by 3 bases, with 13 bases between the two germline ends. CDR1 is KGHSH, CDR2 LQKENI, per germline. The CDR3 loop reads CASSPSNRRYTEAFF. The CDR3 DNA reads as TGTGCCAGCTCACCATCGAACAGACGATACACTGAAGCTTTCTTT.

V usage is TRBV2 and J usage is TRBJ1-5; 10 bases are shared with TRBD1. With V trimmed by 6 bases and J by 4 bases, 6 bases remained unmatched. This CDR3 comprises 15 residues. Germline V gives CDR1 SNHLY, CDR2 FYNNEI. CDR3 coding DNA: TGTGCCAGCAGGGGAAGGACAGGGGGAAATCAGCCCCAGCATTTT. This sequence encodes CASRGRTGGNQPQHF.

The chain combines TRBV11-3 with TRBJ2-6; D unclear. This CDR3 contains 13 residues. Germline-derived CDR1 and CDR2 are SGHNT and YENEEA. Trimming took 0 bases from V and 15 from J, leaving 12 bases between them. CDR3 in amino acids: CASSLDPSGPLTF. CDR3 coding DNA: TGTGCCAGCAGCTTAGATCCCTCAGGCCCCCTGACTTTC.

This clone was observed a few times. This chain connects TRBV2 to TRBJ1-5, with D uncertain. V lost 3 bases and J lost 9, with 15 bases in between. CDR1 is SNHLY, CDR2 FYNNEI, per germline. CDR3 length equals 14 residues. CDR3 amino acids: CASSDSGSLRPQHF. CDR3 DNA: TGTGCCAGCAGTGATTCAGGCTCCCTACGGCCCCAGCATTTT.

The chain employs TRBV19 and TRBJ2-7; 7 nucleotides agree with TRBD2. V lost 5 bases to trimming and J lost 2 bases; unmatched junction nucleotides: 9. The CDR3 loop spans 15 amino acids. Germline CDR1 and CDR2: LNHDA and SQIVND (reference sequence). The CDR3 DNA follows: TGTGCCAGTAGTCCGGCCGGGACTAAGCCCTACGAGCAGTACTTC. It encodes CASSPAGTKPYEQYF.

V is TRBV6-5 and J is TRBJ1-2; 11 bases align to TRBD1. V was pared by 2 bases and J by 13 bases, with 9 bases of the junction left unmatched. The CDR3 runs to 14 residues. Per the germline V gene, CDR1 is MNHEY and CDR2 is SVGAGI. CDR3 sequence (DNA): TGTGCCAGCAGTTACACCGGACAGGGGGCGGCGATCACCTTC. Translated, it gives CASSYTGQGAAITF.

This chain connects TRBV25-1 to TRBJ1-2; D is uncertain. In germline, CDR1 is MGHDK, CDR2 SYGVNS. The V and J ends lost 3 bases and 0 bases respectively, with 8 bases between them. There are 14 residues in the CDR3. CDR3 in DNA: TGTGCCAGCAGTGACTTTGTGTCTAACTATGGCTACACCTTC. Protein sequence: CASSDFVSNYGYTF.

The chain joins TRBV10-3 to TRBJ1-3; D is unclear. The CDR3 loop spans 13 amino acids. Germline loops: CDR1 ENHRY, CDR2 SYGVKD. Between the trimmed V and J ends, which lost 7 bases and 2 bases, there was a span of 9 bases. CDR3 DNA: TGTGCCATCAACGGAGATGCTGGAAACACCATATATTTT. Translation gives CAINGDAGNTIYF.